These 11 T cell receptor beta chains came from one sample sequenced in a study of T-cell memory formation after mild COVID-19. TCRdb re-derived calls from the 5' RACE reads in MiXCR, one entry per CDR3 protein. The sample lists more than 150,000 distinct CDR3 sequences, 15% to 20% occurring once. Sequencing was performed on PBMCs or a T cell subset sorted from them (not recorded which). The receptors stem from a young man who had mild COVID-19 (a few samples of this study predate the infection). Cell type and time point are not known.

This clonotype has just a few counts. CDR3 DNA sequence: TGTGCCAGCAGCCCAACAGGGGGCTTGAACACTGAAGCTTTCTTT. Translated: CASSPTGGLNTEAFF. J is TRBJ1-1 and V is TRBV7-8, with TRBD1 matching 9 bases. Per germline, CDR1 SGHVS and CDR2 FQNEAQ. With V trimmed by 5 bases and J by 0 bases, 4 bases remained unmatched. The CDR3 spans 15 residues.

This rearrangement joins TRBV27 to TRBJ1-2; 9 bases fit TRBD1. The germline CDR1 and CDR2 sequences are MNHEY and SMNVEV (reference sequence). Germline trimming cut 6 bases from V and 6 bases from J; bases unmatched to any gene: 8. This CDR3 spans 14 amino acids. The CDR3 sequence is CASSRPGTGHGYTF. In DNA, the CDR3 is TGTGCCAGCAGCCGTCCGGGGACAGGGCATGGCTACACCTTC.

The chain couples TRBV5-1 to TRBJ2-1; weak D call: TRBD1 (7 bases). The CDR3 runs 16 residues. Trimming removed 4 bases from V and 2 bases from J, with 16 bases in between. CDR1 and CDR2 from the germline V gene are SGHRS and YFSETQ. This chain's CDR3 is CASSRGTANTYNEQFF. The CDR3 DNA is TGCGCCAGCAGCCGCGGGACAGCTAATACCTACAATGAGCAGTTCTTC.

A few counts support this clonotype. The V and J genes are TRBV10-2 and TRBJ1-6; D is perhaps TRBD1 (6 bases). Trimming pared 8 bases from V and 8 bases from J, leaving 16 bases between. The V gene's germline CDR1 is WSHSY and CDR2 SAAADI. This CDR3 has 14 amino acids. CDR3 residues: CASAPFYRDSPLHF. The CDR3 DNA follows: TGCGCCAGCGCACCATTTTACAGGGATTCACCCCTCCACTTT.

This clonotype has a handful of counts. V is TRBV28 and J is TRBJ1-2; no definite D call. Trimming removed 2 bases at V and 4 bases at J, with 14 bases between. This CDR3 contains 15 residues. Germline V CDR1 and CDR2: MDHEN, SYDVKM. The CDR3 bases are TGTGCCAGCAGTTTAGGAGGGCCTGTCCTCTATGGCTACACCTTC. Residues: CASSLGGPVLYGYTF.

The chain uses TRBV19 and TRBJ1-1; 7 nucleotides line up with TRBD1. J lost 3 bases, V lost 6 bases, and 4 bases had no gene match. Germline V gives CDR1 LNHDA, CDR2 SQIVND (reference sequence). The CDR3 runs 13 residues. CDR3 DNA sequence: TGTGCCAGTAGCGCTGACAGGGACACTGAAGCTTTCTTT. It encodes CASSADRDTEAFF. Based on the CDR3 plus reference TRBV19 and TRBJ1-1, the full variable domain is DGGITQSPKYLFRKEGQNVTLSCEQNLNHDAMYWYRQDPGQGLRLIYYSQIVNDFQKGDIAEGYSVSREKKESFPLTVTSAQKNPTAFYLCASSADRDTEAFFGQGTRLTVV.

This clonotype was seen repeatedly, ten times or more. The rearrangement uses TRBV12-3 or TRBV12-4 and TRBJ2-3, with a tentative D call TRBD1 (6 bases). The CDR3 has 14 residues. Deletions cut 6 bases from V and 2 bases from J, with 12 bases between. This chain's CDR3 is CASSLSGATDTQYF. In DNA form, the CDR3 reads TGTGCCAGCAGCCTCTCAGGGGCCACAGATACGCAGTATTTT.

A single count supports this clonotype. The J gene is TRBJ2-1, the V gene TRBV3-1, with a tentative D call TRBD2 (5 bases). With 5 bases removed from V and 10 bases from J, the gap between germline ends came to 15 bases. Germline V gene data show CDR1 as LGHDT and CDR2 as YNNKEL (reference sequence). The CDR3 spans 13 residues. In nucleotides, the CDR3 is TGTGCCAGCAGCGAAACTAGTCCTGGGGAGCAGTTCTTC. Encoded protein: CASSETSPGEQFF.

The rearrangement links TRBV11-2 to TRBJ2-6; D remains ambiguous. Trimming cost V 3 bases and J 2 bases, with 5 bases left between them. The CDR3 spans 14 residues. Germline lookup yields CDR1 SGHAT and CDR2 FQNNGV. The CDR3, as DNA: TGTGCCAGCAGCTTGATTACTGGGGCCAACGTCCTGACTTTC. Encoded protein: CASSLITGANVLTF. The entire variable domain, with the rest obtained from reference TRBV11-2 and TRBJ2-6, is as follows: EAGVAQSPRYKIIEKRQSVAFWCNPISGHATLYWYQQILGQGPKLLIQFQNNGVVDDSQLPKDRFSAERLKGVDSTLKIQPAKLEDSAVYLCASSLITGANVLTFGAGSRLTVL.

There are a few counts of this clonotype. V usage is TRBV4-3 and J usage is TRBJ1-5, with 8 bases matching TRBD1. The germline V gene encodes CDR1 LGHNA and CDR2 YSLEER. The CDR3 contains 15 residues. Trimming at V came to 1 base and at J to 4 bases, leaving 3 bases not matched to a gene. The CDR3 spells CASSQAGTGNQPQHF. DNA for the CDR3: TGCGCCAGCAGCCAAGCCGGGACAGGTAATCAGCCCCAGCATTTT.

The rearrangement joins TRBV28 to TRBJ1-6; D not certain. Germline V gene data show CDR1 as MDHEN and CDR2 as SYDVKM. The CDR3 has 13 residues. Between the trimmed V and J ends, which lost 7 bases and 4 bases, there was a span of 8 bases. The CDR3 nucleotides read TGTGCCAGCAAGGAGCATTATAATTCACCCCTCCACTTT. Translated: CASKEHYNSPLHF.